This T cell receptor (beta chain) stems from a study of blood T cell repertoires in COVID-19. V was clipped by 0 bases and J by 6 bases, with 12 bases between them. Looked up from germline, CDR1 is KGHSH and CDR2 is LQKENI. The CDR3 extends over 16 amino acids. Some clones are missing from TCRdb's copy, which holds only in-frame ones; the method was immunoSEQ multiplex PCR. Of approximately 230,000 clones listed, 86% are singletons. The V gene is TRBV18, the J gene TRBJ1-6, with a weak D call TRBD1 (6 bases). The source material was peripheral blood. The TCR sequence derives from a man between 25 and 39 years old who had recovered from COVID-19. Here the CDR3 DNA reads TGTGCCAGCTCACCACCGGTCCAGGGGCGTAATTCACCCCTCCACTTT. It encodes CASSPPVQGRNSPLHF.